These 9 T cell receptor beta chains share one sample of origin, sequenced in a study of blood T cells in healthy people across ages. The second PCR ran about 6 to 12 cycles with a sample-barcoded 5' primer and J-beta primers. Each CDR3 protein is one row after TCRdb ran MiXCR on the 5' RACE reads. This table holds more than 1 million distinct CDR3 sequences, 45% found once. Material for sequencing was blood. These receptors were taken from a woman in her fifties or sixties in good health.

The chain links TRBV6-2 or TRBV6-3 to TRBJ2-5; D is possibly TRBD1 (6 bases). The DNA end is more similar to TRBJ2-7, so the J call may be wrong. This CDR3 spans 13 amino acids. Looked up from germline, CDR1 is MNHEY and CDR2 is SVGEGT. In nucleotides, the CDR3 is TGTGCCAGCAACGCCCGGGACACTGACGAGCAGTACTTC. Protein product: CASNARDTDEQYF.

The CDR3 nucleotides read TGTGCCAGCAGTGAAATACAGGCGGGCACCGGGGAGCTGTTTTTT. Translated, it gives CASSEIQAGTGELFF. The genes are TRBV2 and TRBJ2-2; D might be TRBD1 or TRBD2, each matching 5 bases. The CDR3 loop spans 15 amino acids. Germline CDR1 and CDR2: SNHLY and FYNNEI. The V and J ends lost 2 bases and 4 bases respectively, with 11 bases between them.

Worth noting for this clonotype: This may be a read error, as it is one base from a much larger clone. This chain joins TRBV3-1 and TRBJ2-7; D not resolved. Gene TRBJ2-5 matches the end of the DNA better, so the J call may be wrong. The CDR3 has 12 amino acids. The germline CDR1 and CDR2 sequences are LGHDT and YNNKEL (reference sequence). DNA of the CDR3: TGTGCCAGCAGTCATGCCCAAGAGACCCAGTACTTC. This translates into CASSHAQETQYF.

The chain couples TRBV6-6 to TRBJ2-1, with 10 nucleotides matching TRBD2. The germline CDR1 and CDR2 sequences are MNHNY and SVGAGI (reference sequence). The V segment lost 6 bases and the J segment 8 bases; nucleotides outside the gene matches: 13. The CDR3 spans 16 residues. The CDR3 protein is CASSSTPGTSVHEQFF. DNA of the CDR3: TGTGCCAGCAGCTCGACTCCCGGGACTAGCGTCCATGAGCAGTTCTTC.

This clonotype was found a few times. The rearrangement uses TRBV6-1 and TRBJ1-2, with D possibly matching TRBD1 (6 bases). V was shortened by 3 bases and J by 3 bases, with 11 bases between the two germline ends. CDR1 MNHNS and CDR2 SASEGT come from the germline V gene. The CDR3 spans 14 residues. CDR3 nucleotide sequence: TGTGCCAGCAGTGATGACCACAGGGACTATGGCTACACCTTC. It yields the protein CASSDDHRDYGYTF.

J is TRBJ2-1 and V is TRBV12-3 or TRBV12-4; 12 bases are a match to TRBD1. V shed 5 bases, J shed 6 bases, and the junction held 5 bases outside the gene matches. The CDR3 has 15 amino acids. CDR3 sequence reads: CASSEGQGASNEQFF. DNA of the CDR3: TGTGCCAGCAGTGAGGGACAGGGGGCCTCCAATGAGCAGTTCTTC.

The gene calls are TRBV7-6 and TRBJ2-7, with D perhaps given as TRBD1 or TRBD2 (5 bases each). This CDR3 is built from 14 residues. Looked up from germline, CDR1 is SGHVS and CDR2 is FNYEAQ. Trimming shortened V by 5 bases and J by 0 bases, and 11 bases separated the two germline ends. Here the CDR3 DNA reads TGTGCCAGCAGCACCACCGGGGCCTCCTACGAGCAGTACTTC. Its protein product is CASSTTGASYEQYF. Full variable domain (remainder filled in from reference TRBV7-6 and TRBJ2-7): GAGVSQSPRYKVTKRGQDVALRCDPISGHVSLYWYRQALGQGPEFLTYFNYEAQQDKSGLPNDRFSAERPEGSISTLTIQRTEQRDSAMYRCASSTTGASYEQYFGPGTRLTVT.

This clonotype was picked up a small number of times. V usage is TRBV13 and J usage is TRBJ2-5; D is possibly TRBD1 (5 bases). The length of the CDR3 is 13 residues. CDR1 is PRHDT and CDR2 is FYEKMQ in the germline V gene (reference sequence). Trimming shortened V by 0 bases and J by 9 bases, and 11 bases separated the two germline ends. The DNA for the CDR3 is TGTGCCAGCAGCTTAGGCACAGGTAATCCCCAGTACTTC. Its translation: CASSLGTGNPQYF.

The chain employs TRBV3-1 and TRBJ2-5, with 7 bases matching TRBD2. Germline-derived CDR1 and CDR2 are LGHDT and YNNKEL (reference sequence). V shed 0 bases and J 11 bases; nucleotides not matched to a gene: 18. The CDR3 totals 17 residues. CDR3: CASSQDNRWLAENEQYF. CDR3 in DNA: TGTGCCAGCAGCCAAGATAATCGGTGGCTAGCGGAGAATGAGCAGTACTTC.